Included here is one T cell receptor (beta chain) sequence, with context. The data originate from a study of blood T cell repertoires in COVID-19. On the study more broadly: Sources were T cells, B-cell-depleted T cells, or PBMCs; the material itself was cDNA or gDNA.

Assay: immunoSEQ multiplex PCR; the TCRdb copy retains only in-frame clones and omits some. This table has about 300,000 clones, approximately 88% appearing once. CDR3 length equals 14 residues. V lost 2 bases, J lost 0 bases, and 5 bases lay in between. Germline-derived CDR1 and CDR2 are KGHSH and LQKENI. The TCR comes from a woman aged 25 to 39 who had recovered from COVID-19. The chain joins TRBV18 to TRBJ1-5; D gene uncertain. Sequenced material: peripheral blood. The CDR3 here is CASSPEFSNQPQHF. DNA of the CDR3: TGTGCCAGCTCACCAGAGTTTAGCAATCAGCCCCAGCATTTT.